Only a few counts were recorded for the clone carrying this T cell receptor beta chain. The data derive from a study of T cells in Graves' hyperthyroidism and ophthalmopathy. This CDR3 has 15 amino acids. CDR1 and CDR2 from the germline V gene are ENHRY and SYGVKD. The V gene lost 1 base and the J gene lost 6 bases, with 15 bases spanning the gap. RNA transcripts gave rise to amplified TCR beta CDR3 regions. RT-PCR in the first round (using the HTBI primer set) targeted the TCR CDR3. Using its own MiXCR run on the multiplex PCR reads, TCRdb lists one record per CDR3 protein. The sample lists about 570,000 distinct CDR3 sequences, just over 45% occurring once.

The sequencing sample was made of peripheral blood or thyroid tissue (not recorded which). The chain recombines TRBV10-3 with TRBJ1-1; TRBD1 might be the D (5 bases). This receptor was identified in an adult woman with Graves' disease, either hyperthyroidism or ophthalmopathy (not recorded which). CDR3 nucleotide sequence: TGTGCCATCAGTGAGTTACCAGGGAGTTACGCTGAAGCTTTCTTT. Protein product: CAISELPGSYAEAFF.